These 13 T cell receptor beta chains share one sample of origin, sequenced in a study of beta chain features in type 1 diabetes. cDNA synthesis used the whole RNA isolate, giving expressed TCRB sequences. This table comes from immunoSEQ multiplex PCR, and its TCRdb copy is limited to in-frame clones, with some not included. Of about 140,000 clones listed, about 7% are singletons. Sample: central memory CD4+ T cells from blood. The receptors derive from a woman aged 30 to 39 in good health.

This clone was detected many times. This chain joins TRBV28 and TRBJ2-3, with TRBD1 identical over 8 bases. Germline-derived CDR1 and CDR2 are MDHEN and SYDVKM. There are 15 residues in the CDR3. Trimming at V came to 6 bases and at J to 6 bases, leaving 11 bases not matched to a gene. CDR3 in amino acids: CASRYETGVGDTQYF. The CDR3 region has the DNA TGTGCCAGCAGATATGAGACAGGGGTTGGGGATACGCAGTATTTT.

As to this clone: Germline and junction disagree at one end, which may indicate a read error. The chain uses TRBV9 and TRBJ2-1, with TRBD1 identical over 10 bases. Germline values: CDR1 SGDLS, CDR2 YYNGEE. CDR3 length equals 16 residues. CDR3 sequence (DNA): TGTGCCAGCAGCCGGCGGACAGGGGGGTACTACCATGAGCAGTTCTTC. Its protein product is CASSRRTGGYYHEQFF.

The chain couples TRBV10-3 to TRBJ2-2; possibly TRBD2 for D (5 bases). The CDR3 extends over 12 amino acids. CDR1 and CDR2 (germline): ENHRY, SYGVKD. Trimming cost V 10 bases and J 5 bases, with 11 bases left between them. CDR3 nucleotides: TGTGCCACACTTAGAGGGACCGGGGAGCTGTTTTTT. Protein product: CATLRGTGELFF.

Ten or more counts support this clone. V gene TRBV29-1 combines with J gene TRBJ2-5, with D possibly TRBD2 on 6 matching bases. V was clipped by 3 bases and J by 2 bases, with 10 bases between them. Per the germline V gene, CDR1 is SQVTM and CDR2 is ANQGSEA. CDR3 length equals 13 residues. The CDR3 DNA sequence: TGCAGCGTTGACCCCCGGGAGCAAGAGACCCAGTACTTC. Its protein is CSVDPREQETQYF.

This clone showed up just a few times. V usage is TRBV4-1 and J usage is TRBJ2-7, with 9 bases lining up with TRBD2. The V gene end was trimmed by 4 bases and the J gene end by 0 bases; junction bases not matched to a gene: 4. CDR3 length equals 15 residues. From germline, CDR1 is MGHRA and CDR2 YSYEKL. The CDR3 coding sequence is TGCGCCAGCAGCCCAGCGGGACTAGCCTCCTACGAGCAGTACTTC. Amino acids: CASSPAGLASYEQYF.

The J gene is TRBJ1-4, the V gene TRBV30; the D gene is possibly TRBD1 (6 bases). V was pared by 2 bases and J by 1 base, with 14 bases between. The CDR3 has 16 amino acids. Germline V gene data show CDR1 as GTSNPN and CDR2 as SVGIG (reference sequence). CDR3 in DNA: TGTGCCTGGAGTTTGGGAGGGGGGCTAACTAATGAAAAACTGTTTTTT. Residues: CAWSLGGGLTNEKLFF. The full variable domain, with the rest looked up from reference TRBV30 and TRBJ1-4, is SQTIHQWPATLVQPVGSPLSLECTVEGTSNPNLYWYRQAAGRGLQLLFYSVGIGQISSEVPQNLSASRPQDRQFILSSKKLLLSDSGFYLCAWSLGGGLTNEKLFFGSGTQLSVL.

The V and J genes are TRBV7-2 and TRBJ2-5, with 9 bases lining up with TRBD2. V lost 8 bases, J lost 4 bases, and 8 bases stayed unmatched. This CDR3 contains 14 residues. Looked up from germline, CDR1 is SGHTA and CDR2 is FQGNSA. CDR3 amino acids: CASLVSGRGETQYF. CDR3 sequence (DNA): TGTGCCAGCCTCGTTAGCGGGAGAGGAGAGACCCAGTACTTC.

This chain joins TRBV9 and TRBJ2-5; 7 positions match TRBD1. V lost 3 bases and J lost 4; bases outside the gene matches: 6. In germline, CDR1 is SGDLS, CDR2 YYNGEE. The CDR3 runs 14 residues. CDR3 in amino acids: CASSGFGQVETQYF. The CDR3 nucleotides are TGTGCCAGCAGCGGATTTGGACAGGTAGAGACCCAGTACTTC.

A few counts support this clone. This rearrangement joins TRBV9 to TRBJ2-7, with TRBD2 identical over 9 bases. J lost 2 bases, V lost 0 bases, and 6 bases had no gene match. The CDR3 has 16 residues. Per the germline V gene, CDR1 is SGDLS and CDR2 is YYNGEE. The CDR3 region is CASSVESLAGAYEQYF. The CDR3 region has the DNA TGTGCCAGCAGCGTAGAAAGTTTAGCGGGAGCCTACGAGCAGTACTTC. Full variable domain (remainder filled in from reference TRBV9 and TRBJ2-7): DSGVTQTPKHLITATGQRVTLRCSPRSGDLSVYWYQQSLDQGLQFLIQYYNGEERAKGNILERFSAQQFPDLHSELNLSSLELGDSALYFCASSVESLAGAYEQYFGPGTRLTVT.

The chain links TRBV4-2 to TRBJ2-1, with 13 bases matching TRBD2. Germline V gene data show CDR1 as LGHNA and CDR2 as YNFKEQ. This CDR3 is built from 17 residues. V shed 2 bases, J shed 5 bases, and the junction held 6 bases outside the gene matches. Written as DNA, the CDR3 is TGTGCCAGCAGCCAAAGCCCGGGGACTAGCGGGGACAATGAGCAGTTCTTC. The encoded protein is CASSQSPGTSGDNEQFF.

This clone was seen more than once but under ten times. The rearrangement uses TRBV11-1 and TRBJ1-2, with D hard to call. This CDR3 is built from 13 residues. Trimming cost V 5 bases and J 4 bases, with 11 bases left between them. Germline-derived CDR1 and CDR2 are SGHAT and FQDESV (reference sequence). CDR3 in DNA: TGTGCCAGCAGCGACGGAGGAACCTATGGCTACACCTTC. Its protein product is CASSDGGTYGYTF.

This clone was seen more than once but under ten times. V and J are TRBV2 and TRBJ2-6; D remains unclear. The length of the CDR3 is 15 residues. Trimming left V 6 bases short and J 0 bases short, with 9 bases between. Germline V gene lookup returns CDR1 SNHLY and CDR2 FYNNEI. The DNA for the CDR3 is TGTGCCAGCAGCAAAAAATCCTCTGGGGCCAACGTCCTGACTTTC. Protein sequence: CASSKKSSGANVLTF.

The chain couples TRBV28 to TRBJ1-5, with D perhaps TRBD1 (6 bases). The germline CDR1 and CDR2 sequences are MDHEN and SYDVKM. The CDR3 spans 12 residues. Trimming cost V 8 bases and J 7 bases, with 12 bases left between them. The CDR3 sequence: CASCRGGQPQHF. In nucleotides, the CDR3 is TGTGCCAGCTGCAGGGGTGGGCAGCCCCAGCATTTT.